These T cell receptor beta chains were read from a single sample in a study of CD8+ T cells in alopecia areata. Measured with immunoSEQ multiplex PCR; TCRdb has only the in-frame clones, and not every one. Found here are 100,000 to 150,000 clones, roughly 61% of them singletons; the top ten hold less than 5.5%. The specimen was CD4+ T cells sorted from blood, collected at week 0. These TCRs come from a human donor with alopecia areata. Both conserved end residues are part of each CDR3. D genes are given only for firm matches. Clone size is shown for a subset of rows, as once, few, many or a class of expanded clone.

J,size,D,V,CDR3,DNA
TRBJ1-5,-,-,TRBV5-1,CASSPGTANSNQPQHF,TGCGCCAGCAGCCCGGGGACCGCTAATAGCAATCAGCCCCAGCATTTT
TRBJ2-3,-,-,TRBV4-3,CASSQDFYRSTDTQYF,TGCGCCAGCAGCCAAGACTTTTACAGAAGCACAGATACGCAGTATTTT
TRBJ1-2,-,TRBD1,TRBV7-2,CASSFGQGANYGYTF,TGTGCCAGCAGCTTCGGACAGGGAGCTAACTATGGCTACACCTTC
TRBJ2-2,few,-,TRBV7-9,CASSLAGTGELFF,TGTGCCAGCAGCTTAGCGGGAACCGGGGAGCTGTTTTTT
TRBJ2-1,-,-,TRBV27,CASSFLAISSYNEQFF,TGTGCCAGCAGTTTTTTAGCGATAAGCTCCTACAATGAGCAGTTCTTC
TRBJ2-3,-,TRBD2,TRBV11-2,CASSPTSGVGDTQYF,TGTGCCAGCAGCCCAACTAGCGGGGTTGGTGATACGCAGTATTTT
TRBJ2-5,-,-,TRBV4-3,CASSDLRGGGGETQYF,TGCGCCAGCAGCGACCTGAGAGGGGGCGGGGGAGAGACCCAGTACTTC
TRBJ2-5,-,-,TRBV4-1,CASSQDRAEGSVETQYF,TGCGCCAGCAGCCAAGATAGGGCGGAGGGGTCAGTAGAGACCCAGTACTTC
TRBJ2-4,once,-,TRBV5-1,CASSPGTRENIQYF,TGCGCCAGCAGCCCGGGGACTCGCGAAAACATTCAGTACTTC
TRBJ1-5,-,-,TRBV28,CASRGPGRIHF,TGTGCCAGCAGGGGTCCGGGACGGATTCATTTT
TRBJ1-2,-,-,TRBV25-1,CASSGVPTNYGYTF,TGTGCCAGCAGTGGGGTACCCACTAACTATGGCTACACCTTC
TRBJ1-5,-,-,TRBV7-2,CASSFWGGNQPQHF,TGTGCCAGCAGCTTCTGGGGCGGGAATCAGCCCCAGCATTTT
TRBJ2-5,-,-,TRBV29-1,CSVEGRGGPGETQYF,TGCAGCGTTGAGGGGCGTGGGGGCCCGGGGGAGACCCAGTACTTC
TRBJ2-5,once,-,TRBV28,CASSLSETQYF,TGTGCCAGCAGTTTATCCGAGACCCAGTACTTC
TRBJ2-3,-,TRBD2,TRBV15,CATSRGQRGGQDTQYF,TGTGCCACCAGCAGAGGTCAGCGGGGGGGCCAAGATACGCAGTATTTT
TRBJ1-5,few,-,TRBV21-1,CASSGPDRGGNQPQHF,TGTGCCAGCAGCGGGCCGGACAGGGGCGGCAATCAGCCCCAGCATTTT
TRBJ1-1,-,-,TRBV7-9,CVLSKPGREAEAFF,TGTGTGCTATCGAAGCCGGGCAGGGAAGCTGAAGCTTTCTTT
TRBJ1-2,-,TRBD1,TRBV7-9,CASSFPGGGYTF,TGTGCCAGCAGCTTCCCAGGGGGGGGCTACACCTTC
TRBJ2-5,once,TRBD2,TRBV5-1,CASSPTTSGGETQYF,TGCGCCAGCAGCCCGACGACTAGCGGCGGAGAGACCCAGTACTTC
TRBJ2-5,-,TRBD1,TRBV7-2,CASSLWRTRGQGKETQYF,TGTGCCAGCAGCTTATGGAGGACACGGGGACAGGGGAAAGAGACCCAGTACTTC
TRBJ1-5,-,-,TRBV18,CASSPGTAGNQPQHF,TGTGCCAGCTCACCGGGGACCGCGGGCAATCAGCCCCAGCATTTT
TRBJ1-2,-,-,TRBV6-6,CASSLRGRTGYGYTF,TGTGCCAGCAGTCTTCGTGGCCGTACGGGCTATGGCTACACCTTC
TRBJ2-7,-,TRBD2,TRBV5-1,CASSLASGRDYEQYF,TGCGCCAGCAGCTTGGCTAGCGGGAGGGATTACGAGCAGTACTTC
TRBJ2-5,-,-,TRBV7-2,CASSRSGPGETQYF,TGTGCCAGCAGCCGAAGCGGGCCTGGGGAGACCCAGTACTTC
TRBJ2-7,-,TRBD2,TRBV7-2,CASSLDLAGVSVEQYF,TGTGCCAGCAGCTTAGACCTAGCGGGAGTATCGGTCGAGCAGTACTTC
TRBJ2-5,-,-,TRBV5-1,CASSLMRDQETQYF,TGCGCCAGCAGCTTGATGAGGGACCAAGAGACCCAGTACTTC
TRBJ2-7,-,TRBD2,TRBV9,CASSVGGLAGGEQYF,TGTGCCAGCAGCGTAGGAGGACTAGCGGGAGGCGAGCAGTACTTC
TRBJ2-5,-,TRBD1,TRBV5-1,CASSSGQGQETQYF,TGCGCCAGCAGCTCCGGACAGGGTCAAGAGACCCAGTACTTC
TRBJ2-3,-,-,TRBV30,CAWSSLEGQRDTQYF,TGTGCCTGGAGTTCATTGGAGGGCCAGAGAGATACGCAGTATTTT
TRBJ2-4,-,-,TRBV7-8,CASSPGTPIQYF,TGTGCCAGCAGCCCGGGGACCCCCATTCAGTACTTC
TRBJ1-4,-,-,TRBV25-1,CASSETAGVSVKLFF,TGTGCCAGCAGTGAAACTGCAGGGGTTTCCGTAAAACTGTTTTTT
TRBJ2-5,few,-,TRBV5-1,CASSLEDGETQYF,TGCGCCAGCAGCTTGGAGGACGGAGAGACCCAGTACTTC
TRBJ1-4,few,TRBD1,TRBV11-2,CASSLVRGPRKLFF,TGTGCCAGCAGCTTAGTGAGGGGGCCTCGGAAACTGTTTTTT
TRBJ2-7,-,-,TRBV28,CASNGSPVQYF,TGTGCCAGCAACGGTAGTCCCGTGCAGTACTTC
TRBJ1-2,-,-,TRBV28,CASSLFPGAWYGYTF,TGTGCCAGCAGTTTATTTCCAGGCGCGTGGTATGGCTACACCTTC
TRBJ2-7,once,-,TRBV10-3,CAIRDSTGRYEQYF,TGTGCCATCAGGGATTCTACAGGTCGGTACGAGCAGTACTTC
TRBJ2-2,-,-,TRBV4-3,CASSHLEKTGELFF,TGCGCCAGCAGCCACCTAGAGAAAACCGGGGAGCTGTTTTTT
TRBJ1-5,-,TRBD1,TRBV7-9,CASSSGQGYSNQPQHF,TGTGCCAGCAGCTCGGGACAGGGGTATAGCAATCAGCCCCAGCATTTT
TRBJ2-2,few,TRBD2,TRBV7-9,CASSPGSGGSTGELFF,TGTGCCAGCAGCCCAGGCAGTGGCGGGAGCACCGGGGAGCTGTTTTTT
TRBJ2-1,few,-,TRBV7-2,CASSPGPDNEQFF,TGTGCCAGCAGCCCGGGGCCGGACAATGAGCAGTTCTTC
TRBJ1-2,-,-,TRBV7-2,CASSLQGANYGYTF,TGTGCCAGCAGCCTCCAGGGCGCTAACTATGGCTACACCTTC
TRBJ1-4,-,-,TRBV7-2,CASSHNGPNEKLFF,TGTGCCAGCAGCCACAATGGGCCTAATGAAAAACTGTTTTTT
TRBJ2-7,-,TRBD1,TRBV7-2,CASSLYQGAGYEQYF,TGTGCCAGCAGCTTATATCAGGGGGCGGGATACGAGCAGTACTTC
TRBJ1-1,few,-,TRBV10-3,CAISVNDRVIAFF,TGTGCCATCAGTGTTAACGATCGAGTTATAGCTTTCTTT
TRBJ1-2,-,TRBD1,TRBV15,CATSIDREGGYTF,TGTGCCACCAGCATCGACAGGGAAGGTGGCTACACCTTC
TRBJ2-5,-,-,TRBV10-3,CAISESTLMSGQETQYF,TGTGCCATCAGTGAGTCGACCCTCATGTCGGGACAAGAGACCCAGTACTTC
TRBJ2-2,few,-,TRBV5-1,CASSLEGPGAGELFF,TGCGCCAGCAGCTTGGAGGGACCCGGGGCCGGGGAGCTGTTTTTT